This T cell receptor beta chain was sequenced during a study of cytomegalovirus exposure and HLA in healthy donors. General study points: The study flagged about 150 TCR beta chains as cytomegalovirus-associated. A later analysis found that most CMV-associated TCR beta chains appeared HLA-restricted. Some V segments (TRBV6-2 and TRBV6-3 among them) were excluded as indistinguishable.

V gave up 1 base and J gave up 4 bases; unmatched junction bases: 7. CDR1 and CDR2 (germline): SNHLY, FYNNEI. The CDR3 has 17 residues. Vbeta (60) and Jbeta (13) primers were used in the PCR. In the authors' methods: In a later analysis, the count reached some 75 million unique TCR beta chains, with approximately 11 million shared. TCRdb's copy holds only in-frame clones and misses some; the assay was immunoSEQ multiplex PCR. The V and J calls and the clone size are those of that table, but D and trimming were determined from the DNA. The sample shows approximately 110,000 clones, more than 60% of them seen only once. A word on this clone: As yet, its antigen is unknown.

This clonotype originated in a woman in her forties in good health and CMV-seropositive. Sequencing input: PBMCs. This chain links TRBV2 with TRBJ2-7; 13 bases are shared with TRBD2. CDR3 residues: CASSEGFGTSGTYEQYF. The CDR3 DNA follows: TGTGCCAGCAGTGAAGGTTTTGGGACTAGCGGGACGTACGAGCAGTACTTC.